The sequence of this T cell receptor beta chain was determined in a study of T cell responses to AZD1222 COVID-19 vaccine. Study-wide points: At baseline, seropositivity was found in only a handful of AZD1222 recipients. Vaccination with two AZD1222 doses was followed by a rise in Spike-specific TCR breadth and depth. The reported proportion of spike-specific TCRs targeting unmutated variant regions was nearly half. It should be noted that donors were predominantly white British and more often female, and clonal diversity was possibly underestimated.

The protocol was immunoSEQ multiplex PCR, while the TCRdb copy is restricted to in-frame clones and leaves out a portion. The data show about 130,000 clones, about 90% seen once. This CDR3 has 14 residues. The trim removed 3 bases at V and 8 bases at J, leaving 9 bases unmatched. Germline-derived CDR1 and CDR2 are MDHEN and SYDVKM. As to this clone: Its antigen remains unknown.

The sequence came from an adult in good health. The sample in question was peripheral blood, obtained on day 0 of AZD1222 vaccination. The rearrangement joins TRBV28 to TRBJ2-7; the match to TRBD1 covers 8 bases. CDR3 in amino acids: CASSLVDRGTKQYF. In nucleotides, the CDR3 is TGTGCCAGCAGTTTGGTTGACAGGGGTACGAAGCAGTACTTC.